The rows below give T cell receptor beta chains drawn from one sample of a study of PD-L1 blockade in urothelial cancer. The protocol was immunoSEQ multiplex PCR, while the TCRdb copy is restricted to in-frame clones and leaves out a portion. The repertoire holds some 48,000 clones, 65% to 85% seen once, with 8.8% in the top ten. The sample in question was PBMCs, obtained around atezolizumab (anti-PD-L1) treatment. The receptors were gathered from a man aged 65 to 85 with urothelial cancer. Both conserved end residues are part of each CDR3. Each record gives: V gene, clone size, D gene, J gene, CDR3 protein, CDR3 DNA. The D gene is left open where the match is weak. Expanded clones are given a class, and other clones once, few, many or no size at all.

v_call: TRBV19
clone_size: few
d_call: -
j_call: TRBJ2-2
cdr3_aa: CASSTGGTNTGELFF
cdr3_nt: TGTGCCAGTAGTACTGGCGGGACGAACACCGGGGAGCTGTTTTTT

v_call: TRBV18
clone_size: -
d_call: TRBD1
j_call: TRBJ1-1
cdr3_aa: CASSPRDRGPEAFF
cdr3_nt: TGTGCCAGCTCACCACGCGACAGGGGGCCTGAAGCTTTCTTT

v_call: TRBV5-1
clone_size: -
d_call: -
j_call: TRBJ2-7
cdr3_aa: CASSLRGYEQYF
cdr3_nt: TGCGCCAGCAGCTTAAGGGGGTACGAGCAGTACTTC

v_call: TRBV5-6
clone_size: -
d_call: -
j_call: TRBJ2-4
cdr3_aa: CASSPREFGKNIQYF
cdr3_nt: TGTGCCAGCAGCCCTAGGGAGTTTGGCAAAAACATTCAGTACTTC

v_call: TRBV6-1
clone_size: -
d_call: TRBD1
j_call: TRBJ2-3
cdr3_aa: CASLTGADTQYF
cdr3_nt: TGTGCCAGCTTGACAGGGGCAGATACGCAGTATTTT

v_call: TRBV19
clone_size: -
d_call: TRBD1
j_call: TRBJ2-7
cdr3_aa: CASSNQGAGEQYF
cdr3_nt: TGTGCCAGTAGTAACCAGGGGGCGGGCGAGCAGTACTTC

v_call: TRBV28
clone_size: -
d_call: -
j_call: TRBJ1-1
cdr3_aa: CASSPVGGTEAFF
cdr3_nt: TGTGCCAGCAGTCCCGTGGGGGGGACTGAAGCTTTCTTT

v_call: TRBV2
clone_size: -
d_call: TRBD2
j_call: TRBJ2-1
cdr3_aa: CASSVQLAGDNEQFF
cdr3_nt: TGTGCCAGCAGTGTTCAGCTAGCGGGAGATAATGAGCAGTTCTTC

v_call: TRBV2
clone_size: once
d_call: TRBD2
j_call: TRBJ2-1
cdr3_aa: CASRGIAGEARNEQFF
cdr3_nt: TGTGCCAGCAGGGGAATAGCGGGAGAGGCTCGCAATGAGCAGTTCTTC

v_call: TRBV28
clone_size: -
d_call: -
j_call: TRBJ1-4
cdr3_aa: CASSSPGEKLFF
cdr3_nt: TGTGCCAGCAGTTCCCCGGGGGAAAAACTGTTTTTT

v_call: TRBV18
clone_size: -
d_call: -
j_call: TRBJ1-2
cdr3_aa: CASSQNQEAGFYGYTF
cdr3_nt: TGTGCCAGCTCACAGAATCAGGAGGCGGGATTTTATGGCTACACCTTC

v_call: TRBV28
clone_size: -
d_call: TRBD2
j_call: TRBJ2-7
cdr3_aa: CASSLGRGRYEQYF
cdr3_nt: TGTGCCAGCAGTTTAGGGAGGGGCCGCTACGAGCAGTACTTC

v_call: TRBV9
clone_size: few
d_call: TRBD1
j_call: TRBJ1-3
cdr3_aa: CASSVALGQDASGNTIYF
cdr3_nt: TGTGCCAGCAGCGTAGCTTTAGGACAGGACGCGTCTGGAAACACCATATATTTT

v_call: TRBV28
clone_size: -
d_call: -
j_call: TRBJ2-5
cdr3_aa: CASSSLGAQETQYF
cdr3_nt: TGTGCCAGCAGTTCTCTGGGGGCCCAAGAGACCCAGTACTTC

v_call: TRBV2
clone_size: -
d_call: -
j_call: TRBJ2-7
cdr3_aa: CASSERRYEQYF
cdr3_nt: TGTGCCAGCAGTGAAAGGAGGTACGAGCAGTACTTC

v_call: TRBV19
clone_size: -
d_call: -
j_call: TRBJ2-2
cdr3_aa: CASSIPGQNTGELFF
cdr3_nt: TGTGCCAGTAGTATTCCGGGACAGAACACCGGGGAGCTGTTTTTT

v_call: TRBV5-1
clone_size: few
d_call: TRBD1
j_call: TRBJ2-7
cdr3_aa: CASSLEQGVNEQYF
cdr3_nt: TGCGCCAGCAGCTTGGAACAGGGGGTCAACGAGCAGTACTTC

v_call: TRBV5-4
clone_size: -
d_call: -
j_call: TRBJ2-3
cdr3_aa: CASSLFAGDTQYF
cdr3_nt: TGTGCCAGCAGCTTGTTTGCAGGAGATACGCAGTATTTT

v_call: TRBV7-3
clone_size: -
d_call: -
j_call: TRBJ1-1
cdr3_aa: CASSPEVNTEAFF
cdr3_nt: TGTGCCAGCAGCCCGGAGGTGAACACTGAAGCTTTCTTT

v_call: TRBV14
clone_size: -
d_call: -
j_call: TRBJ2-5
cdr3_aa: CASSRRAQEETQYF
cdr3_nt: TGTGCCAGCAGCCGCCGGGCACAGGAAGAGACCCAGTACTTC

v_call: TRBV29-1
clone_size: -
d_call: -
j_call: TRBJ1-1
cdr3_aa: CSVGAQSSTEAFF
cdr3_nt: TGCAGCGTTGGGGCGCAGAGTAGCACTGAAGCTTTCTTT

v_call: TRBV6-1
clone_size: -
d_call: -
j_call: TRBJ1-2
cdr3_aa: CASKFLTVPYGYTF
cdr3_nt: TGTGCCAGCAAATTCTTGACAGTACCCTATGGCTACACCTTC

v_call: TRBV5-6
clone_size: few
d_call: -
j_call: TRBJ1-1
cdr3_aa: CASSLDRSNTEAFF
cdr3_nt: TGTGCCAGCAGCTTGGACAGGTCGAACACTGAAGCTTTCTTT

v_call: TRBV2
clone_size: -
d_call: -
j_call: TRBJ2-7
cdr3_aa: CASRRKIAGSGYEQYF
cdr3_nt: TGTGCCAGCAGAAGAAAGATTGCGGGTTCGGGGTACGAGCAGTACTTC

v_call: TRBV27
clone_size: -
d_call: -
j_call: TRBJ1-1
cdr3_aa: CASSFSSANTEAFF
cdr3_nt: TGTGCCAGCAGTTTCAGCAGCGCGAACACTGAAGCTTTCTTT

v_call: TRBV9
clone_size: -
d_call: TRBD1
j_call: TRBJ2-1
cdr3_aa: CASSVDNRGLYNEQFF
cdr3_nt: TGTGCCAGCAGCGTAGATAACAGGGGGCTTTATAATGAGCAGTTCTTC

v_call: TRBV6-1
clone_size: -
d_call: -
j_call: TRBJ1-2
cdr3_aa: CASSDIRGYGYTF
cdr3_nt: TGTGCCAGCAGTGATATTCGGGGGTATGGCTACACCTTC

v_call: TRBV7-2
clone_size: -
d_call: TRBD1
j_call: TRBJ2-7
cdr3_aa: CASSLGTGGEYEQYF
cdr3_nt: TGTGCCAGCAGCCTCGGGACAGGGGGCGAATACGAGCAGTACTTC

v_call: TRBV29-1
clone_size: -
d_call: TRBD2
j_call: TRBJ2-3
cdr3_aa: CSVEFFSGWSQYF
cdr3_nt: TGCAGCGTTGAATTTTTTAGCGGGTGGTCTCAGTATTTT

v_call: TRBV5-1
clone_size: once
d_call: TRBD1
j_call: TRBJ2-3
cdr3_aa: CASRETGGIDTQYF
cdr3_nt: TGCGCCAGCCGTGAGACAGGGGGGATAGATACGCAGTATTTT

v_call: TRBV6-1
clone_size: -
d_call: TRBD1
j_call: TRBJ2-7
cdr3_aa: CASSDRTGASHEQYF
cdr3_nt: TGTGCCAGCAGTGACAGGACAGGGGCCTCCCACGAGCAGTACTTC

v_call: TRBV19
clone_size: once
d_call: TRBD1
j_call: TRBJ2-7
cdr3_aa: CASSKQGGYGEQYF
cdr3_nt: TGTGCCAGTAGTAAACAGGGGGGCTACGGCGAGCAGTACTTC

v_call: TRBV11-2
clone_size: -
d_call: TRBD2
j_call: TRBJ2-5
cdr3_aa: CASSRALAEETQYF
cdr3_nt: TGTGCCAGCAGCAGAGCTCTAGCGGAAGAGACCCAGTACTTC

v_call: TRBV28
clone_size: -
d_call: TRBD2
j_call: TRBJ2-7
cdr3_aa: CASSMTSGYYEQYF
cdr3_nt: TGTGCCAGCAGTATGACTAGCGGGTACTACGAGCAGTACTTC

v_call: TRBV11-3
clone_size: -
d_call: TRBD2
j_call: TRBJ2-1
cdr3_aa: CASSLGASGSYEQFF
cdr3_nt: TGTGCCAGCAGCTTAGGGGCTAGCGGGAGTTATGAGCAGTTCTTC

v_call: TRBV5-1
clone_size: few
d_call: TRBD1
j_call: TRBJ2-3
cdr3_aa: CASSATGGASDTQYF
cdr3_nt: TGCGCCAGCAGCGCTACAGGGGGCGCGTCAGATACGCAGTATTTT

v_call: TRBV7-8
clone_size: -
d_call: -
j_call: TRBJ2-3
cdr3_aa: CASSEADTQYF
cdr3_nt: TGTGCCAGCAGCGAGGCGGATACGCAGTATTTT

v_call: TRBV9
clone_size: -
d_call: -
j_call: TRBJ2-1
cdr3_aa: CASSVDPSRNEQFF
cdr3_nt: TGTGCCAGCAGCGTAGATCCTAGCCGAAATGAGCAGTTCTTC

v_call: TRBV28
clone_size: few
d_call: TRBD1
j_call: TRBJ1-1
cdr3_aa: CASRLLRTGPGEAFF
cdr3_nt: TGTGCCAGCAGGCTACTAAGGACAGGACCAGGTGAAGCTTTCTTT

v_call: TRBV6-5
clone_size: -
d_call: -
j_call: TRBJ2-2
cdr3_aa: CASSPIYGELFF
cdr3_nt: TGTGCCAGCAGTCCAATCTACGGGGAGCTGTTTTTT

v_call: TRBV5-1
clone_size: -
d_call: -
j_call: TRBJ2-1
cdr3_aa: CASSLVGSGSYNEQFF
cdr3_nt: TGCGCCAGCAGCTTGGTTGGTAGCGGCTCCTACAATGAGCAGTTCTTC

v_call: TRBV18
clone_size: -
d_call: -
j_call: TRBJ1-5
cdr3_aa: CASSLTGISQPQHF
cdr3_nt: TGTGCCAGCTCACTAACGGGGATTAGTCAGCCCCAGCATTTT

v_call: TRBV6-6
clone_size: -
d_call: TRBD1
j_call: TRBJ2-1
cdr3_aa: CASNPDRPLSYNEQFF
cdr3_nt: TGTGCCAGCAACCCGGACAGGCCGCTTTCCTACAATGAGCAGTTCTTC

v_call: TRBV6-4
clone_size: -
d_call: TRBD2
j_call: TRBJ2-3
cdr3_aa: CASSEGLAGDGDTQYF
cdr3_nt: TGTGCCAGCAGTGAAGGGCTAGCGGGAGACGGGGATACGCAGTATTTT

v_call: TRBV5-1
clone_size: -
d_call: -
j_call: TRBJ2-7
cdr3_aa: CASRMGGGADEQYF
cdr3_nt: TGCGCCAGCAGAATGGGCGGAGGAGCGGACGAGCAGTACTTC

v_call: TRBV10-2
clone_size: -
d_call: TRBD2
j_call: TRBJ2-3
cdr3_aa: CASTLAGASDTQYF
cdr3_nt: TGCGCCAGCACCCTAGCGGGAGCCTCAGATACGCAGTATTTT

v_call: TRBV25-1
clone_size: -
d_call: TRBD1
j_call: TRBJ1-4
cdr3_aa: CASSGGPGGTNEKLFF
cdr3_nt: TGTGCCAGCAGTGGGGGGCCAGGGGGTACTAATGAAAAACTGTTTTTT

v_call: TRBV23-1
clone_size: -
d_call: TRBD1
j_call: TRBJ2-7
cdr3_aa: CASSQNDARQGAYEQYF
cdr3_nt: TGCGCCAGCAGTCAAAATGATGCCCGACAGGGGGCCTACGAGCAGTACTTC

v_call: TRBV19
clone_size: once
d_call: -
j_call: TRBJ1-3
cdr3_aa: CASSTLHEGGNTIYF
cdr3_nt: TGTGCCAGTAGTACACTCCACGAGGGAGGAAACACCATATATTTT

v_call: TRBV7-8
clone_size: once
d_call: -
j_call: TRBJ1-4
cdr3_aa: CASSLNAGLNEKLFF
cdr3_nt: TGTGCCAGCAGCTTAAACGCAGGGTTAAATGAAAAACTGTTTTTT

v_call: TRBV2
clone_size: few
d_call: TRBD1
j_call: TRBJ2-6
cdr3_aa: CASSFIPGQGLSGANVLTF
cdr3_nt: TGTGCCAGCAGTTTCATCCCCGGACAGGGCCTCTCTGGGGCCAACGTCCTGACTTTC

v_call: TRBV28
clone_size: -
d_call: -
j_call: TRBJ2-1
cdr3_aa: CASSTYYDRRQFF
cdr3_nt: TGTGCCAGCAGCACATATTACGATAGGAGACAGTTCTTC

v_call: TRBV28
clone_size: -
d_call: -
j_call: TRBJ1-5
cdr3_aa: CASSQAGEGQPQHF
cdr3_nt: TGTGCCAGCAGTCAAGCAGGGGAGGGTCAGCCCCAGCATTTT

v_call: TRBV28
clone_size: -
d_call: TRBD1
j_call: TRBJ2-2
cdr3_aa: CASRASTGQGPNTGELFF
cdr3_nt: TGTGCCAGCAGGGCCTCTACAGGACAGGGCCCTAACACCGGGGAGCTGTTTTTT

v_call: TRBV5-1
clone_size: -
d_call: TRBD1
j_call: TRBJ2-7
cdr3_aa: CASSLTGASYEQYF
cdr3_nt: TGCGCCAGCAGCTTAACAGGGGCCTCCTACGAGCAGTACTTC

v_call: TRBV27
clone_size: few
d_call: -
j_call: TRBJ1-1
cdr3_aa: CASKMGGAAEAFF
cdr3_nt: TGTGCCAGCAAAATGGGGGGAGCGGCTGAAGCTTTCTTT

v_call: TRBV25-1
clone_size: -
d_call: TRBD2
j_call: TRBJ2-5
cdr3_aa: CASSEYRGLAAETQYF
cdr3_nt: TGTGCCAGCAGTGAATATAGGGGACTAGCGGCAGAGACCCAGTACTTC

v_call: TRBV15
clone_size: -
d_call: -
j_call: TRBJ2-2
cdr3_aa: CATSRDIAGELFF
cdr3_nt: TGTGCCACCAGCAGAGATATAGCCGGGGAGCTGTTTTTT